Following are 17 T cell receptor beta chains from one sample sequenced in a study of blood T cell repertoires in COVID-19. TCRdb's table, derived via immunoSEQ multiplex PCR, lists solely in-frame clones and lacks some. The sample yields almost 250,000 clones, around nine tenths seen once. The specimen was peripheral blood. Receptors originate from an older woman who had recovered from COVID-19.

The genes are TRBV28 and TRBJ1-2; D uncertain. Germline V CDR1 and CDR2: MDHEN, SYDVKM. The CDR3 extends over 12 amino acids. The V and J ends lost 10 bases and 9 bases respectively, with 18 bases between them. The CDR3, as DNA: TGTGCCACCTTCCAGGCCCCCGGGAGCTACACCTTC. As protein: CATFQAPGSYTF.

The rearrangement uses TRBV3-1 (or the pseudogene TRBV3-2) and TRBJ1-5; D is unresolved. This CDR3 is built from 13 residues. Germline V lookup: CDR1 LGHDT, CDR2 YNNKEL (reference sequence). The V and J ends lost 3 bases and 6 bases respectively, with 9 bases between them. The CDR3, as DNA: TGTGCCAGCAGCCAGCAGGAGGGTCAGCCCCAGCATTTT. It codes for CASSQQEGQPQHF.

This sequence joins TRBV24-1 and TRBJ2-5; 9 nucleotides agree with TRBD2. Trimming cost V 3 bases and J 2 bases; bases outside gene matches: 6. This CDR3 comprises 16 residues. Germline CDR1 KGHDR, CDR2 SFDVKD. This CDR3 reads CATSDLASGKQETQYF. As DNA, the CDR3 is TGTGCCACCAGTGATCTGGCTAGCGGGAAACAAGAGACCCAGTACTTC.

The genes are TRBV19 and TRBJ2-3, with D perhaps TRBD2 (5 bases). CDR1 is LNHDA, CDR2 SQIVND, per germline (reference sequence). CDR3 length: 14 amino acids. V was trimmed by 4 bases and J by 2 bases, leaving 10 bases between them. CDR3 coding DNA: TGTGCCAGTAGTACCGGGGTCCCCACAGATACGCAGTATTTT. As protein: CASSTGVPTDTQYF.

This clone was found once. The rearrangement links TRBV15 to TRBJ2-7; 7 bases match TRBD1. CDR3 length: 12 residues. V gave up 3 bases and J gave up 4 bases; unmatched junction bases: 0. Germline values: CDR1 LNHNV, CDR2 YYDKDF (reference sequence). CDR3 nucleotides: TGTGCCACCAGCAGGGGACAGTACGAGCAGTACTTC. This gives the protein CATSRGQYEQYF.

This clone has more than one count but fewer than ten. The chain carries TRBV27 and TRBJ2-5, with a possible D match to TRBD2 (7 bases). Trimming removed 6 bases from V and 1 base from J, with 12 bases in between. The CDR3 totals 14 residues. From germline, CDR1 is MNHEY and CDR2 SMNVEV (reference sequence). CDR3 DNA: TGTGCCAGCAGCCGGGGGGCACCCCAAGAGACCCAGTACTTC. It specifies CASSRGAPQETQYF.

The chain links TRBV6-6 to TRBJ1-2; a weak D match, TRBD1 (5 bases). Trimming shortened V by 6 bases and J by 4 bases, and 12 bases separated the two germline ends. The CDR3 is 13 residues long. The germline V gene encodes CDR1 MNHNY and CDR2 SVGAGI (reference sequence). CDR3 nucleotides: TGTGCCAGCAGATCTCAGGGAACCTATGGCTACACCTTC. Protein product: CASRSQGTYGYTF.

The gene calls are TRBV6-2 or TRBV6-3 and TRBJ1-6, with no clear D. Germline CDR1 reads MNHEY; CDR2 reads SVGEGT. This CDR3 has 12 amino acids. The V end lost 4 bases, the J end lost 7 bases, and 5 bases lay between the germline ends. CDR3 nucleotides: TGTGCCAGCAGTTTTCTCAATTCACCCCTCCACTTT. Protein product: CASSFLNSPLHF.

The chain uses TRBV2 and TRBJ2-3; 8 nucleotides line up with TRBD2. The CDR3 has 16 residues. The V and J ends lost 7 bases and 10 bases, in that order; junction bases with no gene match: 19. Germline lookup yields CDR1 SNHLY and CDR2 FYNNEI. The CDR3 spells CASMTEGLARISSQYF. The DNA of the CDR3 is TGTGCCAGCATGACAGAAGGACTAGCTAGGATTTCTTCGCAGTATTTT.

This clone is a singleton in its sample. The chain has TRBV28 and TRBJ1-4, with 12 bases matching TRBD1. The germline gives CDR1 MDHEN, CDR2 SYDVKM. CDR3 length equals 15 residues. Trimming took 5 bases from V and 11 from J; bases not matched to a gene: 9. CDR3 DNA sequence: TGTGCCAGCAGTCTTCCGGGACAGGGGGCAGGGAAACTGTTTTTT. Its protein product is CASSLPGQGAGKLFF.

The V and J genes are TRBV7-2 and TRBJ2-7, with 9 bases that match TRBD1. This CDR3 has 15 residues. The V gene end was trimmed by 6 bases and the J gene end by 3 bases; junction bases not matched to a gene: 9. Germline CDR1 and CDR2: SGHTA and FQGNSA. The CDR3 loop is CASRITGGWFYEQYF. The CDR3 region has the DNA TGTGCCAGCAGGATTACAGGGGGCTGGTTCTACGAGCAGTACTTC.

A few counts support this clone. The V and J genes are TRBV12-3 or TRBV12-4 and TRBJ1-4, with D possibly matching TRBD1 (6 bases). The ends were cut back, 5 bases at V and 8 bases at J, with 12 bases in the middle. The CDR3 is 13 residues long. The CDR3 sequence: CASSLLQGEKLFF. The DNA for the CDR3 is TGTGCCAGCAGTCTGCTGCAGGGGGAAAAACTGTTTTTT.

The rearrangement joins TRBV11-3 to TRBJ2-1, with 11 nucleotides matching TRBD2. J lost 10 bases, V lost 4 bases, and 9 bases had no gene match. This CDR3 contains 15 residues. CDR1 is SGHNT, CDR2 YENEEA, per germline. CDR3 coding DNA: TGTGCCAGCAGCTCACGTAGCGGGGGGGTAGAGGAGCAGTTCTTC. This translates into CASSSRSGGVEEQFF.

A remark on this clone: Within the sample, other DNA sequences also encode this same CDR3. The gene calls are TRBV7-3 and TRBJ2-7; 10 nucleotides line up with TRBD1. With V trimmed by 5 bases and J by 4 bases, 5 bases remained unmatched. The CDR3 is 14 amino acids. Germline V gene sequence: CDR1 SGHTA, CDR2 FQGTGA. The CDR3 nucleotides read TGTGCCAGCAGCCCGACAGGGGGCTATTACGAGCAGTACTTC. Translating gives CASSPTGGYYEQYF.

The CDR3 region has the DNA TGTGCCAGCAGCCAAGAGGGACAGGGGAGCCCTGAAGCTTTCTTT. Encoded protein: CASSQEGQGSPEAFF. The V gene is TRBV3-1 (or the pseudogene TRBV3-2), the J gene TRBJ1-1; the match to TRBD1 covers 10 bases. This CDR3 contains 15 residues. The germline V gene has CDR1 LGHDT and CDR2 YNNKEL (reference sequence). The J segment lost 6 bases and the V segment lost 0 bases, leaving 4 bases of the junction unmatched.

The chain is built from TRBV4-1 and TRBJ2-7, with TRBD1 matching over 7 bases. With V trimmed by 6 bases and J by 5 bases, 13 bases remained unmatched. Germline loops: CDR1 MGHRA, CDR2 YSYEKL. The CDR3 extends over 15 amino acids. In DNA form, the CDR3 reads TGCGCCAGCAGAAAAACAGGGGAGACAGGGCACGAGCAGTACTTC. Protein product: CASRKTGETGHEQYF.

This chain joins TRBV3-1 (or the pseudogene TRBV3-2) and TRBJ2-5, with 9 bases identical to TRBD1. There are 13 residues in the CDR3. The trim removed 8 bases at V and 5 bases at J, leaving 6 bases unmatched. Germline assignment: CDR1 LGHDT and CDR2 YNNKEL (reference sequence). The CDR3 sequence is CASAGTGRETQYF. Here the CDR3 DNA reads TGTGCCAGCGCCGGGACAGGGAGGGAGACCCAGTACTTC.